Listed below are T cell receptor beta chains from one sample, sequenced in a study of blood T cell repertoires in COVID-19. Data came from immunoSEQ multiplex PCR; TCRdb stores just in-frame clones and leaves some out. The table shows over 100,000 clones, with around 82% occurring only once. Material: peripheral blood. The receptor set was obtained from a human donor in a cohort sampled during active or convalescent COVID-19. CDR3s include the opening cysteine and the closing phenylalanine or tryptophan. D genes are given only for firm matches. Clone size is not always given. Where it is, it says once, few, many or a class for expanded clones.

TRBJ1-4 NA TRBV28 TRBD1 15 TGTGCCAGCAGTGAAAACAGGGGGATAGATGAAAAACTGTTTTTT CASSENRGIDEKLFF
TRBJ2-7 NA TRBV5-1 NA 14 TGCGCCAGCAGCTCCGGACAGATAGCCTACGAGCAGTACTTC CASSSGQIAYEQYF
TRBJ2-3 NA TRBV30 NA 15 TGTGCCTGTGAAGCCCCAGGGGACGGTAGAGATACGCAGTATTTT CACEAPGDGRDTQYF
TRBJ1-5 NA TRBV23-1 NA 14 TGCGCCAGCAGTCGAACGGGGGGGAATCAGCCCCAGCATTTT CASSRTGGNQPQHF
TRBJ1-3 NA TRBV27 NA 17 TGTGCCAGCAGTTTATCGGGGCGGTTAGGTGCTGGAAACACCATATATTTT CASSLSGRLGAGNTIYF
TRBJ2-7 NA TRBV5-1 NA 12 TGCGCCAGCAGCTTGGATACCTACGAGCAGTACTTC CASSLDTYEQYF
TRBJ1-4 NA TRBV28 NA 17 TGTGCCAGCAGACCAATCGTTTGGGTTTCGGGAAACGAAAAACTGTTTTTT CASRPIVWVSGNEKLFF
TRBJ2-7 NA TRBV5-1 NA 12 TGCGCCAGCAGCTTGGTAGGGGACGAGCAGTACTTC CASSLVGDEQYF
TRBJ2-1 NA TRBV5-1 TRBD1 15 TGCGCCAGCAGCTTGGCCGGGCAGGGGGCTGATGAGCAGTTCTTC CASSLAGQGADEQFF
TRBJ2-1 NA TRBV18 TRBD2 16 TGTGCCAGCTCACCACCGCCGGGAGGGACCTACAATGAGCAGTTCTTC CASSPPPGGTYNEQFF
TRBJ1-5 NA TRBV5-5 NA 15 TGTGCCAGCAGTCAACAGGGTTTTGGCAATCAGCCCCAGCATTTT CASSQQGFGNQPQHF
TRBJ2-1 few TRBV7-3 TRBD2 16 TGTGCCAGCAGCTTTCAGGCGGGAGGTTTTTGGAATGAGCAGTTCTTC CASSFQAGGFWNEQFF
TRBJ2-2 NA TRBV7-2 NA 16 TGTGCCAGCAGCTTAGCGGGGGGGCACAGCACCGGGGAGCTGTTTTTT CASSLAGGHSTGELFF
TRBJ2-3 NA TRBV6-2/TRBV6-3 TRBD1 15 TGTGCCAGCAGTACCCGACAGGGGTTAACAGATACGCAGTATTTT CASSTRQGLTDTQYF
TRBJ2-3 NA TRBV24-1 NA 14 TGTGCCACCGCTTACCGGGACTCCACAGATACGCAGTATTTT CATAYRDSTDTQYF
TRBJ2-5 NA TRBV7-9 NA 15 TGTGCCAGCAGCTTAGCGTGGACAGCACAAGAGACCCAGTACTTC CASSLAWTAQETQYF
TRBJ2-1 once TRBV5-1 TRBD2 22 TGCGCCAGCAGCCCACAAAAACCGGGACCGGGGACTAGCGGGTTCGTTTACAATGAGCAGTTCTTC CASSPQKPGPGTSGFVYNEQFF
TRBJ2-3 few TRBV19 NA 15 TGTGCCAGTAGTATAGCGCCACAGAGCACAGATACGCAGTATTTT CASSIAPQSTDTQYF